This is a list of T cell receptor beta chains from one sample in a study of cytomegalovirus exposure and HLA in healthy donors. Data came from immunoSEQ multiplex PCR; TCRdb stores just in-frame clones and leaves some out. Its clone listing holds fewer than 150,000 clones. Sequencing input: PBMCs. The receptors shown here come from a middle-aged man in good health and CMV-seronegative. Each CDR3 is given without its conserved first and last residue. Each record gives: J gene, V gene, CDR3 protein.

>TRBJ2-5|TRBV19
ASTEGGSRETQY
>TRBJ2-5|TRBV29-1
SVVGLALGETQY
>TRBJ1-5|TRBV19
ASRSGTGSNQPQH
>TRBJ2-3|TRBV6-5
ASSRGQGSTDTQY
>TRBJ1-5|TRBV18
ASSPDNNQPQH
>TRBJ1-2|TRBV5-4
ASSLRGQGYGYT
>TRBJ2-7|TRBV6-1
ASSEFTGSSYEQY
>-|TRBV7-2
ASSPQTGSYEQY
>TRBJ2-5|TRBV29-1
SVDEETQY
>TRBJ2-2|TRBV18
ASSPEADYTGELF
>TRBJ1-2|TRBV28
ASTRGGANYGYT
>TRBJ2-7|TRBV4-1
ASSQDGGLAGLSYEQY
>TRBJ2-3|TRBV6-1
ASSPSGGAADTQY
>TRBJ2-7|TRBV7-2
ASSPGGGNEQY
>TRBJ2-3|TRBV6-5
ASSYSRQGGTDTQY
>TRBJ2-3|TRBV2
ASSDHQDTQY
>TRBJ1-3|TRBV5-1
ASSWGQGSSGNTIY
>TRBJ2-7|TRBV2
ASNLAGIYEQY
>TRBJ2-3|TRBV5-1
ASSLAAGLPTDTQY
>TRBJ2-3|TRBV10-3
AIRGTGPDTQY
>TRBJ1-2|TRBV7-9
ASTKTSGYGYT
>TRBJ2-7|TRBV6-6
TSSYGTDYYEQY
>TRBJ2-3|TRBV7-3
ASSPLGTGIADTQY
>TRBJ2-3|TRBV11-1
ASSGGDFSEGADTQY
>TRBJ1-2|TRBV19
ASSISAGRRYT
>TRBJ2-2|TRBV9
ASSFQAYTGELF
>TRBJ2-7|TRBV11-2
ASSLGQGTYEQY
>TRBJ1-6|TRBV6-5
ASSYSTGDNSPLH
>TRBJ2-1|TRBV9
ASSVVGDNYNEQF
>TRBJ2-3|TRBV9
ASSPTSGGLGTQY
>TRBJ1-4|TRBV7-9
ASSPDRGLEKLF
>TRBJ2-5|TRBV5-1
ASSLDGVRQETQY
>TRBJ2-2|TRBV19
ASSIRVWGGFRDTGELF
>TRBJ2-2|TRBV7-3
ASSLQRGVYTGELF
>TRBJ1-1|TRBV4-3
ASSQDPGLNTEAF
>TRBJ2-7|TRBV11-2
ASSRLSGGADEQY
>TRBJ2-7|TRBV10-3
AIRGQNGTGSYEQY
>TRBJ2-5|TRBV9
ASSVGQGETQY
>TRBJ1-5|TRBV7-2
ASSWLGTGSGQPQH
>TRBJ2-2|TRBV5-6
ASSPSGLNTGELF
>TRBJ1-2|TRBV7-9
ASSLPNAGDAKVGSYT
>TRBJ1-3|TRBV14
ASSQVPPLTGAGNTIY
>TRBJ2-7|TRBV14
ASSQGGTGAYEQY
>TRBJ2-3|TRBV6-5
ASSYGGGRTDTQY
>TRBJ2-3|TRBV9
ASSVAVADTQY
>TRBJ2-2|TRBV7-7
ASSLDRGLTGELF
>TRBJ1-1|TRBV19
ASSKATAEAF
>TRBJ2-7|TRBV20-1
SGTGPYEQY
>TRBJ1-1|TRBV6-6
ASSYQGGEAF
>TRBJ2-3|TRBV19
ASSHRQGTDTQY
>TRBJ1-2|TRBV29-1
SAGTAYGYT
>TRBJ2-1|TRBV7-7
ASSLSGFNEQF
>TRBJ2-7|TRBV7-2
ASTVTNTYEQY
>TRBJ2-7|TRBV14
ASSQDLAVYEQY
>TRBJ2-3|TRBV2
ASRRLAGTDTQY
>TRBJ2-1|TRBV25-1
ASSEFRQGRDEQF
>TRBJ2-5|TRBV5-1
ASSSERGGRETQY